This is a list of T cell receptor beta chains from one sample in a study of T-cell reconstitution after alpha-beta-depleted transplantation in children. Via MiXCR, TCRdb re-called the PCR reads, giving one row per CDR3 protein. This table holds 190,000 or so distinct CDR3 sequences, 6% to 7% found once. Sample: PBMCs from the stem cell graft donor, taken from the stem cell graft. These receptors originate from a human donor who donated a stem cell graft to a child with Wiskott-Aldrich syndrome. CDR3s include the opening cysteine and the closing phenylalanine or tryptophan. D genes are given only for firm matches. Not every row has a clone size; where given, it reads once, few, many or a size class.

V gene	D gene	clone size	J gene	CDR3 protein	CDR3 DNA
TRBV15	-	-	TRBJ2-7	CATSRGLGLVSYEQYF	TGTGCCACCAGCAGGGGCCTAGGTTTAGTCAGCTACGAGCAGTACTTC
TRBV24-1	-	many	TRBJ2-2	CATSDPGHTGELFF	TGTGCCACCAGTGATCCAGGGCACACCGGGGAGCTGTTTTTT
TRBV21-1	-	-	TRBJ1-1	CASSKAKERDGTEAFF	TGTGCCAGCAGCAAAGCGAAGGAGAGGGATGGCACTGAAGCTTTCTTT
TRBV12-3/TRBV12-4	-	many	TRBJ1-5	CASRGDSNQPQHF	TGTGCCAGCAGGGGGGACAGCAATCAGCCCCAGCATTTT
TRBV12-3/TRBV12-4	-	many	TRBJ1-2	CASSDTNPGGYTF	TGTGCCAGCAGCGACACAAACCCGGGAGGCTACACCTTC
TRBV3-1	TRBD2	many	TRBJ2-7	CASSQVAGAYEQYF	TGTGCCAGCAGCCAAGTGGCGGGGGCCTACGAGCAGTACTTC
TRBV12-3/TRBV12-4	TRBD1	many	TRBJ2-7	CASRKTGGSSYEQYF	TGTGCCAGCAGGAAGACAGGGGGTAGCTCCTACGAGCAGTACTTC
TRBV6-5	-	few	TRBJ2-4	CASSYDSPIHGNIQYF	TGTGCCAGCAGTTACGACAGCCCCATACATGGAAACATTCAGTACTTC
TRBV30	-	-	TRBJ1-2	CAWRTRGHYGYTF	TGTGCCTGGAGAACCCGGGGCCACTATGGCTACACCTTC
TRBV13	-	many	TRBJ1-2	CASSLQEPGYTF	TGTGCCAGCAGCCTACAAGAACCTGGCTACACCTTC
TRBV20-1	TRBD1	many	TRBJ1-5	CSARGFGTGGPPQHF	TGCAGTGCCAGGGGGTTCGGGACAGGGGGCCCGCCCCAGCATTTT
TRBV7-9	-	few	TRBJ2-5	CASSLQEQETQYF	TGTGCCAGCAGCTTACAGGAGCAAGAGACCCAGTACTTC
TRBV7-9	-	many	TRBJ2-1	CASTLRDSNEQFF	TGTGCCAGCACCCTAAGGGACTCAAATGAGCAGTTCTTC
TRBV29-1	-	many	TRBJ2-7	CSAVGDWTYEQYF	TGCAGCGCTGTGGGGGACTGGACCTACGAGCAGTACTTC
TRBV7-9	TRBD2	few	TRBJ2-7	CASSPELAGGEQYF	TGTGCCAGCTCGCCAGAACTAGCGGGGGGTGAGCAGTACTTC
TRBV4-2	-	few	TRBJ2-5	CASSQDPSGETQYF	TGTGCCAGCAGCCAAGATCCATCGGGAGAGACCCAGTACTTC
TRBV24-1	TRBD1	many	TRBJ2-5	CATSELGTGGLETQYF	TGTGCCACCAGTGAACTCGGGACAGGGGGCCTGGAGACCCAGTACTTC
TRBV20-1	-	-	TRBJ2-1	CSAGHHRDNEQFF	TGCAGTGCTGGCCACCACAGGGACAATGAGCAGTTCTTC
TRBV7-2	-	many	TRBJ2-2	CASSLLDAGELFF	TGTGCCAGCAGCCTTCTAGACGCCGGGGAGCTGTTTTTT
TRBV5-1	-	many	TRBJ2-3	CASSLVQGTDTQYF	TGCGCCAGCAGCTTGGTGCAGGGAACAGATACGCAGTATTTT
TRBV25-1	TRBD2	many	TRBJ2-7	CASTGGASSYEQYF	TGTGCCAGCACGGGGGGGGCCTCGTCCTACGAGCAGTACTTC
TRBV12-3/TRBV12-4	TRBD2	many	TRBJ2-3	CASSRAGNTDTQYF	TGTGCCAGCAGCCGAGCGGGGAACACAGATACGCAGTATTTT
TRBV5-5	-	many	TRBJ2-7	CASSLRARPYEQYF	TGTGCCAGCAGCTTGCGCGCCAGACCCTACGAGCAGTACTTC
TRBV27	TRBD1	-	TRBJ2-7	CASSFGGDRGYEQYF	TGTGCCAGCAGTTTTGGGGGGGACAGGGGCTACGAGCAGTACTTC
TRBV12-3/TRBV12-4	-	many	TRBJ1-5	CASTLSQAPNQPQHF	TGTGCCAGCACCCTGAGCCAGGCACCTAATCAGCCCCAGCATTTT
TRBV7-2	-	many	TRBJ1-1	CASSKWGSEAFF	TGTGCCAGCAGCAAATGGGGGAGTGAAGCTTTCTTT
TRBV7-8	-	-	TRBJ2-5	CASSLPSWGETQYF	TGTGCCAGCAGCTTACCCTCTTGGGGAGAGACCCAGTACTTC
TRBV12-3/TRBV12-4	-	many	TRBJ1-5	CASSLIIDQPQHF	TGTGCCAGCAGTCTTATCATCGACCAGCCCCAGCATTTT
TRBV3-1	TRBD2	many	TRBJ2-5	CASEQRGQETQYF	TGTGCCAGCGAACAGCGGGGACAAGAGACCCAGTACTTC
TRBV6-2/TRBV6-3	-	-	TRBJ2-6	CASSPPSTGPTF	TGTGCCAGCAGCCCTCCCTCGACAGGACCGACTTTC
TRBV7-9	TRBD1	many	TRBJ2-5	CASSPIDDRGRTQYF	TGTGCCAGCAGCCCGATTGACGACAGGGGCAGGACCCAGTACTTC
TRBV10-3	-	many	TRBJ2-3	CAISGASGTDTQYF	TGTGCCATCAGTGGGGCTAGCGGCACAGATACGCAGTATTTT
TRBV7-9	-	few	TRBJ2-5	CASSLGSGEVETQYF	TGTGCCAGCAGCTTAGGATCCGGGGAGGTGGAGACCCAGTACTTC
TRBV2	-	many	TRBJ1-1	CASSEAMGEGTEAFF	TGTGCCAGCAGTGAAGCGATGGGTGAAGGCACTGAAGCTTTCTTT
TRBV4-3	-	many	TRBJ1-2	CASSHTQMSYGYTF	TGCGCCAGCAGCCATACACAGATGAGTTATGGCTACACCTTC
TRBV6-6	TRBD1	many	TRBJ2-7	CASRDRDYEQYF	TGTGCCAGCCGGGACAGGGACTACGAGCAGTACTTC
TRBV5-6	-	few	TRBJ2-6	CASSDRTGWTGANVLTF	TGTGCCAGCAGCGACCGGACCGGGTGGACTGGGGCCAACGTCCTGACTTTC
TRBV29-1	TRBD2	many	TRBJ2-7	CSVAGLAGSAPYEQYF	TGCAGCGTGGCGGGACTAGCGGGGTCAGCACCCTACGAGCAGTACTTC
TRBV30	-	few	TRBJ2-1	CAWSSGDSYNEQFF	TGTGCCTGGAGTTCAGGGGACTCCTACAATGAGCAGTTCTTC
TRBV7-9	-	-	TRBJ1-1	CASSLQMGAFF	TGTGCCAGCAGCCTCCAGATGGGAGCTTTCTTT
TRBV12-3/TRBV12-4	TRBD2	many	TRBJ2-1	CASSPTSGSSGFF	TGTGCCAGCAGCCCCACTAGCGGGAGTTCCGGGTTCTTC
TRBV6-6	TRBD2	many	TRBJ2-1	CASMTSGYNEQFF	TGTGCCAGCATGACTAGCGGATACAATGAGCAGTTCTTC
TRBV12-3/TRBV12-4	TRBD2	many	TRBJ2-1	CASSFAGGRGGFNEQFF	TGTGCCAGCAGTTTTGCCGGGGGACGGGGGGGGTTCAATGAGCAGTTCTTC
TRBV7-2	-	-	TRBJ2-5	CASIPKGGGETQYF	TGTGCCAGCATCCCCAAGGGGGGCGGGGAGACCCAGTACTTC
TRBV5-1	TRBD2	many	TRBJ2-1	CASSSLAGIYNEQFF	TGCGCCAGCAGCAGTCTAGCGGGAATATACAATGAGCAGTTCTTC
TRBV5-1	TRBD1	many	TRBJ1-2	CASSFTGGGYTF	TGCGCCAGCAGCTTTACAGGGGGAGGCTACACCTTC
TRBV5-1	-	many	TRBJ2-1	CASSLIGAGNKFF	TGCGCCAGCAGCCTAATCGGCGCGGGGAACAAGTTCTTC
TRBV12-3/TRBV12-4	TRBD2	-	TRBJ2-5	CASSAGTSGIATQYF	TGTGCCAGCAGCGCCGGGACTAGCGGTATTGCGACCCAGTACTTC
TRBV7-8	TRBD2	many	TRBJ2-5	CASRQSSGMYQETQYF	TGTGCCAGCAGGCAGTCTAGCGGGATGTACCAAGAGACCCAGTACTTC
TRBV7-9	-	-	TRBJ2-7	CASSFQLTAHEQYF	TGTGCCAGCAGCTTCCAACTGACAGCACACGAGCAGTACTTC